This T cell receptor beta chain appears in the sequencing data of a study of T cells in Graves' hyperthyroidism and ophthalmopathy. Blood sampling occurred at first hyperthyroidism diagnosis, ahead of any ophthalmopathy symptoms. Amplified regions were TCR beta CDR3 sequences from RNA transcripts. An initial round of RT-PCR targeting the TCR CDR3 relied on the HTBI primer set. TCRdb re-called the multiplex PCR reads with MiXCR, one entry per CDR3 protein. The profile shows about 350,000 distinct CDR3 sequences, about a sixth of them singletons. The ends were cut back, 3 bases at V and 5 bases at J, with 14 bases in the middle. The germline V gene has CDR1 SGHTA and CDR2 FQGNSA. The CDR3 is made up of 15 amino acids.

This sequence originates from a woman aged 25 to 39 with Graves' hyperthyroidism that later progressed to Graves' ophthalmopathy. This chain connects TRBV7-2 to TRBJ2-1; D might be TRBD2 (5 bases). The source material was blood. In nucleotides, the CDR3 is TGTGCCAGCAGCTTCTATTGGGGAGATAACAATGAGCAGTTCTTC. It translates to CASSFYWGDNNEQFF.